The subject of this entry is one T cell receptor beta chain. What the recovered Cohort 3 donors had was two negative PCRs, clearance, or symptom resolution. Sequencing used immunoSEQ multiplex PCR; TCRdb keeps in-frame clones, though not all of them. The data hold a few hundred thousand clones, with around 85% observed a single time. This record comes from a study of blood T cell repertoires in COVID-19. The clonotype was recovered from a woman aged 50 to 60 who had recovered from COVID-19. The sequenced sample was PBMCs or T cells enriched from blood (not recorded which).

The CDR3 DNA reads as TGTGCCAGCAGCCTTGCCGACAGGGGAATCCAGCCCCAGCATTTT. Its protein is CASSLADRGIQPQHF. The chain combines TRBV7-9 with TRBJ1-5; 8 nucleotides match TRBD1. The germline CDR1 and CDR2 sequences are SEHNR and FQNEAQ (reference sequence). Germline trimming cut 5 bases from V and 7 bases from J; bases unmatched to any gene: 10. CDR3 size: 15 residues. The variable domain in full, with the rest retrieved from reference TRBV7-9 and TRBJ1-5, is DTGVSQNPRHKITKRGQNVTFRCDPISEHNRLYWYRQTLGQGPEFLTYFQNEAQLEKSRLLSDRFSAERPKGSFSTLEIQRTEQGDSAMYLCASSLADRGIQPQHFGDGTRLSIL.